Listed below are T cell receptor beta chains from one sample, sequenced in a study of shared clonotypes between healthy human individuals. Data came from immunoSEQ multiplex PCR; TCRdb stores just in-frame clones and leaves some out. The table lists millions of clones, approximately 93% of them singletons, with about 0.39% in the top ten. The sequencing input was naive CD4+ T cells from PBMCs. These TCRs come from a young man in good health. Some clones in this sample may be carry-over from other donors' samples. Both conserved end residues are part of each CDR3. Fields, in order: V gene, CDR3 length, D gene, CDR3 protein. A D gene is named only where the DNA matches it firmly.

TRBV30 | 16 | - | CAWSVGPLSSGNTIYF
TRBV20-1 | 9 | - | CSASIEQFF
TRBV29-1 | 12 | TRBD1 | CSVDKGAGEQYF
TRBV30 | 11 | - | CAWSAPGQQYF
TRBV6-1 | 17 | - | CASSEAAAGPQGNTIYF
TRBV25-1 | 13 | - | CASSTFRHNEQFF
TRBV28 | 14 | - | CASKDRPSTDTQYF
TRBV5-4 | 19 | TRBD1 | CASSPGQGAPEFSGNTIYF
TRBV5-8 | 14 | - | CASSLGRGLEGYTF
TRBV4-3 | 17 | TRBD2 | CASSQQPVLAGGETQYF
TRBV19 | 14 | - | CASSIDRGTDTQYF
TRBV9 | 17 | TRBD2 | CASSVVRLAGETGELFF
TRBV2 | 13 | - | CASMISGSTEAFF
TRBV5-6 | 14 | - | CASSFLRGRPGYTF
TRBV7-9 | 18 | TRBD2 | CASSVPSGTETSTDTQYF
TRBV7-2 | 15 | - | CASSVRAPGTGELFF
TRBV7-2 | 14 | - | CASSSDIISYEQYF
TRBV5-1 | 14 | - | CASSRAGGVTEAFF
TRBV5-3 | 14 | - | CARSLFLDVYEQYF
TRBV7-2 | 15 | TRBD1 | CASSLEGQSGETQYF
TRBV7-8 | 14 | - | CASSLVSFSTEAFF
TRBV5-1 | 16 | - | CASSLEELSSTDTQYF
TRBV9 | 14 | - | CASSVVAGVDGYTF
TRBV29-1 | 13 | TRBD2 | CSVERTSEETQYF
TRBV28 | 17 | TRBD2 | CASSFGSGRGNTGELFF
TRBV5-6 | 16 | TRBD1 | CASSLIVSGGGYGYTF
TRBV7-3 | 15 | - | CASSLMAGENTEAFF
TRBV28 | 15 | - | CASGRAGSLQETQYF
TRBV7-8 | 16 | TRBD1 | CASSPSRGGTNEKLFF
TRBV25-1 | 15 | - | CASSPGADGANVLTF
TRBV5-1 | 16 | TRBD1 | CASSYRPGTGLDGYTF
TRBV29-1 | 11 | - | CSGGSGEKLFF
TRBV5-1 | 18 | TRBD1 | CASSPTFQQGANTGELFF
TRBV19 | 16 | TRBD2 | CASSPGALAGAYEQYF
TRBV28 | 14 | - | CASSFPRGGTEAFF